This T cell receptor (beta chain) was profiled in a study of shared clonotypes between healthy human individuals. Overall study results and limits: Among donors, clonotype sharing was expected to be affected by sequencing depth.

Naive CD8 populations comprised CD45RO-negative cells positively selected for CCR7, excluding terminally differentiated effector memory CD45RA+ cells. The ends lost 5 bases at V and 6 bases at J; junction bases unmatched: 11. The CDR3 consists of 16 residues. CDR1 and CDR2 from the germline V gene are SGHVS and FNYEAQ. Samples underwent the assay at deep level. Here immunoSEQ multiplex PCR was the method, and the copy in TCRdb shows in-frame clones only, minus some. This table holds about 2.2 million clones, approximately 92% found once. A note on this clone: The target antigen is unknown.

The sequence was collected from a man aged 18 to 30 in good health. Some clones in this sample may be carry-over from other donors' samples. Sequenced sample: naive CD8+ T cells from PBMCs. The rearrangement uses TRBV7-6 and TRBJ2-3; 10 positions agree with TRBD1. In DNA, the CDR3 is TGTGCCAGCAGCCTCCGACAGGGGGCCGATTCGGATACGCAGTATTTT. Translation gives CASSLRQGADSDTQYF.